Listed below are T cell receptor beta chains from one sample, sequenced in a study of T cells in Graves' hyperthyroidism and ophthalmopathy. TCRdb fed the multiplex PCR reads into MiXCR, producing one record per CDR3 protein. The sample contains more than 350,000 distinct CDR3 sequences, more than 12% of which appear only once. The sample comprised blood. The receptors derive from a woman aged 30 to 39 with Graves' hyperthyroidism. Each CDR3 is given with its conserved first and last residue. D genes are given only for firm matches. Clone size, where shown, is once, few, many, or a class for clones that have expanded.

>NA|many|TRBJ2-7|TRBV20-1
TGCAGTGCTAGAGATCTGGGACATACCTACGAGCAGTACTTC
CSARDLGHTYEQYF
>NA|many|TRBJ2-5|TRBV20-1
TGCAGTGCCCACAAAAGCGGCCAAGAGACCCAGTACTTC
CSAHKSGQETQYF
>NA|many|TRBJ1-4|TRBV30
TGTGCCTGGAGCATAGCAGGCTCGAATGAAAAACTGTTTTTT
CAWSIAGSNEKLFF
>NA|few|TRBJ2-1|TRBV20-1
TGCAGTGGGTGGGAGAATGAGCAGTTCTTC
CSGWENEQFF
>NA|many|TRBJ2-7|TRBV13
TGTGCCAGCAGCTTCAGGACTCAGAGCTCCTACGAGCAGTACTTC
CASSFRTQSSYEQYF
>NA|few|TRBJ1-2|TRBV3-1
TGTGCCAGCAGCCAAGATACAGGCAGGAGTGGCTACACCTTC
CASSQDTGRSGYTF
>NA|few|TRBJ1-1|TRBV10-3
TGTGCCATCAGTGAGTTGGACTCCGGCACTGAAGCTTTCTTT
CAISELDSGTEAFF
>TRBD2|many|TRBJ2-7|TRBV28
TGTGCCAGCAGTTCTAGCGGGACCCCCCCCTACGAGCAGTACTTC
CASSSSGTPPYEQYF
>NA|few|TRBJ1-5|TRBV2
TGTGCCAGCAGTGAGAGAGGGGGTTATAGCAATCAGCCCCAGCATTTT
CASSERGGYSNQPQHF
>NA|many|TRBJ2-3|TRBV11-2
TGTGCCAGCAGCTCGACAGGGAGGATCACAGATACGCAGTATTTT
CASSSTGRITDTQYF
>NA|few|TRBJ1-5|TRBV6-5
TGTGCCAGCAGTTACGGTTCCAGGCCGAATCAGCCCCAGCATTTT
CASSYGSRPNQPQHF
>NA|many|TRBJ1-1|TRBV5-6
TGTGCCAGCAGCTCCCAGAGGACTGAAGCTTTCTTT
CASSSQRTEAFF
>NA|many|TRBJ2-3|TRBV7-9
TGTGCCAGCAGCTCCCTGACAGGCACAGATACGCAGTATTTT
CASSSLTGTDTQYF
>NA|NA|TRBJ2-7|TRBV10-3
TGTGCCATCAGTGCACAGTCCGACGAGCAGTACTTC
CAISAQSDEQYF
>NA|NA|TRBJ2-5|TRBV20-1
TGCAGTGCGGGATCAGGGGCGGGTCAAGAGACCCAGTACTTC
CSAGSGAGQETQYF
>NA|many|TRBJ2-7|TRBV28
TGTGCCAGCAGTTTCCGGTGGAACGAGCAGTACTTC
CASSFRWNEQYF
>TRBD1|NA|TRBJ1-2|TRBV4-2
TGTGCCAGCAGCCCGCAGACAGGGCTTGGTGGCTACACCTTC
CASSPQTGLGGYTF
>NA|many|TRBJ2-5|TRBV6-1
TGTGCCAGCAGGCGAACATGGGAGACCCAGTACTTC
CASRRTWETQYF
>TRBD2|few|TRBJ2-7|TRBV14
TGTGCCAGCAGCCCTTTAGGCGGAGCTAGCGGGAGCTACGAGCAGTACTTC
CASSPLGGASGSYEQYF
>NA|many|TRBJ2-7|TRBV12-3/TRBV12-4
TGTGCCAGCAGTTTCCGGGGGCAATCCGAGCAGTACTTC
CASSFRGQSEQYF
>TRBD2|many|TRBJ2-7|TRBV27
TGTGCCAGCAGTCCGAGCGGGGTCTACGAGCAGTACTTC
CASSPSGVYEQYF
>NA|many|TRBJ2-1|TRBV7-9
TGTGCCAGCAGCTTAGCGTCCTCCGGGGGTGAGCAGTTCTTC
CASSLASSGGEQFF
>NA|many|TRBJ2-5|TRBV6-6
TGTGCCAGCAGTTACTCACAGGGACAAGAGACCCAGTACTTC
CASSYSQGQETQYF
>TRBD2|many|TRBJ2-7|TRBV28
TGTGCCAGCAGTTTGGGGGGGGTGACCGACGAGCAGTACTTC
CASSLGGVTDEQYF
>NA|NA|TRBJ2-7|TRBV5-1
TGCGCCGGTATCCGGGCCGCGAAGTACGAGCAGTACTTC
CAGIRAAKYEQYF
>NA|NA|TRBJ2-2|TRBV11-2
TGTGCCAGCAGCTACATATTACGCCTCGGGAGCACCGGGGAGCTGTTTTTT
CASSYILRLGSTGELFF
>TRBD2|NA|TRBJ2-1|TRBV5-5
TGTGCCAGCAGCTTGGAACTAGCGACGTACAATGAGCAGTTCTTC
CASSLELATYNEQFF
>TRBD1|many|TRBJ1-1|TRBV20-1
TGCAGTGCACCAAGGACAGGGACGAACACTGAAGCTTTCTTT
CSAPRTGTNTEAFF
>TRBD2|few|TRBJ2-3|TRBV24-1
TGTGCCACCAGTGATATCGGGGGGAAAGGGGCAGATACGCAGTATTTT
CATSDIGGKGADTQYF
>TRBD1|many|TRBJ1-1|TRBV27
TGTGCCAGCAGTACGGGACAGTTGAACACTGAAGCTTTCTTT
CASSTGQLNTEAFF
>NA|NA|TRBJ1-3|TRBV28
TGTGCCAGTCTGACAAGCTCTGGAAACACCATATATTTT
CASLTSSGNTIYF
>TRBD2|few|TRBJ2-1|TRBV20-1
TGCAGTGCTAGAGATCCGGGACTAGCGGGAGGGCCAGACAATGAGCAGTTCTTC
CSARDPGLAGGPDNEQFF
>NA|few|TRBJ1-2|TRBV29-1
TGCAGCGTCATGACTCTCAGCCTCTATGGCTACACCTTC
CSVMTLSLYGYTF
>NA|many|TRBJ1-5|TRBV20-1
TGCAGTGCTAGAGATTTAAGGGGTTCTGAGCCCCAGCATTTT
CSARDLRGSEPQHF
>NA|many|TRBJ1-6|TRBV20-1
TGCAGTGCTAGAGTACCAGGGGAATCACCCCTCCACTTT
CSARVPGESPLHF
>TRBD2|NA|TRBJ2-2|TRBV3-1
TGTGCCAGCAGCCAAGGACTAGCGGGGTCGAACACCGGGGAGCTGTTTTTT
CASSQGLAGSNTGELFF
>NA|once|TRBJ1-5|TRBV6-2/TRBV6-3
TGTGCCAGCAGGTCGGACGGGGAGCCCCAGCATTTT
CASRSDGEPQHF
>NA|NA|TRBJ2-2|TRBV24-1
TGTGCCACCAGTGATTTCCGGACCAACACCGGGGAGCTGTTTTTT
CATSDFRTNTGELFF
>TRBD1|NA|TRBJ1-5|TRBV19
TGTGCCAGTAGTATCCCCGGGACAGGGGGAACTCAGCCCCAGCATTTT
CASSIPGTGGTQPQHF
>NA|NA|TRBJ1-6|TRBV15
TGTGCCACCAGCAGTACGGGGGGGCAGTATAATTCACCCCTCCACTTT
CATSSTGGQYNSPLHF
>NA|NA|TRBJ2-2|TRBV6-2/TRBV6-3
TGTGCCAGCAGTTACCCCGTCCCTTTTTACACCGGGGAGCTGTTTTTT
CASSYPVPFYTGELFF
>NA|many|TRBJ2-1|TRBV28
TGTGCCAGCAGTTTAAGACAAAACTACAATGAGCAGTTCTTC
CASSLRQNYNEQFF
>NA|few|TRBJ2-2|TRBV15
TGTGCCACCAGCAGAGATCTGAGGGCCGGGGAGCTGTTTTTT
CATSRDLRAGELFF
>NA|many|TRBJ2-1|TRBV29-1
TGCAGCGTTGAGGTGGGCGGAATCGATAGCTCCTACAATGAGCAGTTCTTC
CSVEVGGIDSSYNEQFF
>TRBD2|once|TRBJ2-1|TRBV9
TGTGCCAGCAGCGTAGGGTCGGGACTAGCGGGAGGCTACAATGAGCAGTTCTTC
CASSVGSGLAGGYNEQFF
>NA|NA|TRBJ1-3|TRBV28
TGTGCCAGCAGTTTACAGGACCTCTCGGGAAACACCATATATTTT
CASSLQDLSGNTIYF